This T cell receptor beta chain was observed in a study of T cells in Graves' hyperthyroidism and ophthalmopathy. Comments on this clonotype: Its cognate antigen is unknown.

There were TCR beta CDR3 regions amplified from RNA transcripts. The HTBI set primed first-round TCR CDR3 RT-PCR. TCRdb used MiXCR to reprocess the multiplex PCR reads, holding one entry per CDR3 protein. The table shows approximately 250,000 distinct CDR3 sequences, with about 24% occurring only once. Germline CDR1 SGHAT, CDR2 FQNNGV. There are 14 residues in the CDR3. V shed 2 bases and J shed 1 base, with 8 bases lying between them. Points from the study as a whole: Median prediction lead before ophthalmopathy onset was 6.5 months with the model. Ophthalmopathy was distinguished from stable hyperthyroidism by 13 V-J signatures.

The sample taken for sequencing was blood. The receptor comes from a woman between 40 and 55 years old with Graves' ophthalmopathy. The chain is built from TRBV11-2 and TRBJ2-5; D ambiguous. The CDR3 region has the DNA TGTGCCAGCAGCTTATTCCTCTCCCAAGAGACCCAGTACTTC. This sequence encodes CASSLFLSQETQYF.